This T cell receptor (beta chain) was found in a study of T cell responses to AZD1222 COVID-19 vaccine. Study-wide findings and caveats: Targets within unmutated variant regions were reportedly found for nearly half of spike-specific TCRs.

Using immunoSEQ multiplex PCR, the repertoire was profiled, and TCRdb retains in-frame clones only, with some absent. The sample includes roughly 150,000 clones, just over 90% of them seen just once. A note on this clone: As yet, its antigen is unknown. This CDR3 is also generated by other DNA sequences in the sample.

Germline V gene data show CDR1 as MNHEY and CDR2 as SMNVEV (reference sequence). Trimming shortened V by 6 bases and J by 3 bases, and 3 bases separated the two germline ends. The CDR3 loop spans 11 amino acids. This TCR derives from an adult in good health. V is TRBV27 and J is TRBJ2-1; no definite D call. The input for sequencing was peripheral blood, taken on day 0 of AZD1222 vaccination. The CDR3 DNA is TGTGCCAGCAGCCTCTACAATGAGCAGTTCTTC. This codes for CASSLYNEQFF.